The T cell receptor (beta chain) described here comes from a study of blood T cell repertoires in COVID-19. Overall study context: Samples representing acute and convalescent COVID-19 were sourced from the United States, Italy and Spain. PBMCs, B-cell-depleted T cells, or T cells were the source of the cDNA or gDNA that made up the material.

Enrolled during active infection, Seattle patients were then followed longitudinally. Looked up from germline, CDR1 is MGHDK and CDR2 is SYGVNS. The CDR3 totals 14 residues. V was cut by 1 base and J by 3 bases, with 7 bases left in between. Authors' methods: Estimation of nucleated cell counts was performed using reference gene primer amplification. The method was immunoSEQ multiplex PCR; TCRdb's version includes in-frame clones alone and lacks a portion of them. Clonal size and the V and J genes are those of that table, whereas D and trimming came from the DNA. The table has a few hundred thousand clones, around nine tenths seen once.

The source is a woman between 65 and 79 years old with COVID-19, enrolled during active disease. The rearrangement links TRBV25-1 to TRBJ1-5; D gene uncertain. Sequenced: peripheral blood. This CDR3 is CASSEWRNNQPQHF. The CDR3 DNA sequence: TGTGCCAGCAGTGAATGGAGGAACAATCAGCCCCAGCATTTT.